One and the same sample provided the 15 T cell receptor beta chains below, sequenced in a study of blood T cell repertoires in COVID-19. The data were produced by immunoSEQ multiplex PCR, yet TCRdb's version contains in-frame clones alone and is incomplete. The sample gives around 170,000 clones, approximately 80% of which show up once; less than 3.5% is in the top ten. The sequenced material came from peripheral blood. These receptors were taken from a woman between 55 and 75 years old with acute or convalescent COVID-19.

The chain links TRBV13 to TRBJ2-7, with D possibly matching TRBD2 (5 bases). The length of the CDR3 is 15 residues. Germline assignment: CDR1 PRHDT and CDR2 FYEKMQ (reference sequence). The V gene lost 5 bases and the J gene lost 3 bases, with 17 bases spanning the gap. CDR3 amino acids: CASSPRGYGSYEQYF. The CDR3, as DNA: TGTGCCAGCAGCCCCCGCGGGTACGGCAGCTACGAGCAGTACTTC. The full variable domain, completed using reference TRBV13 and TRBJ2-7, is AAGVIQSPRHLIKEKRETATLKCYPIPRHDTVYWYQQGPGQDPQFLISFYEKMQSDKGSIPDRFSAQQFSDYHSELNMSSLELGDSALYFCASSPRGYGSYEQYFGPGTRLTVT.

V gene TRBV6-5 combines with J gene TRBJ2-7; 11 nucleotides agree with TRBD2. In germline, CDR1 is MNHEY, CDR2 SVGAGI. J lost 6 bases, V lost 7 bases, and 11 bases had no gene match. The CDR3 covers 15 residues. The CDR3 nucleotides are TGTGCCAGCAAGACTAGCGGGGCCGAGGGCGGCGAGCAGTACTTC. Translated, it gives CASKTSGAEGGEQYF.

This clone has just a few counts. V is TRBV7-2 and J is TRBJ1-3; D may be TRBD1 (6 bases). CDR3 length equals 17 residues. CDR1 is SGHTA, CDR2 FQGNSA, per germline. V was trimmed by 1 base and J by 5 bases, leaving 18 bases between them. CDR3 bases: TGTGCCAGCAGCTTAGGAGGGAGTGGGGGCGAGCGAAACACCATATATTTT. Translation gives CASSLGGSGGERNTIYF.

This clone was detected once. The V call is TRBV19, the J call TRBJ1-4; no reliable D call. The CDR3 loop spans 14 amino acids. Per the germline V gene, CDR1 is LNHDA and CDR2 is SQIVND (reference sequence). V was clipped by 10 bases and J by 1 base, with 13 bases between them. The DNA of the CDR3 is TGTGCCACCTCCGACACGTTAACTAATGAAAAACTGTTTTTT. Its protein is CATSDTLTNEKLFF.

V is TRBV9 and J is TRBJ2-2; 7 bases align to TRBD1. The CDR3 has 15 amino acids. Looked up from germline, CDR1 is SGDLS and CDR2 is YYNGEE. J lost 3 bases, V lost 5 bases, and 7 bases had no gene match. DNA of the CDR3: TGTGCCAGCAGGCCTACAGGGGCGGACACCGGGGAGCTGTTTTTT. This sequence encodes CASRPTGADTGELFF.

The J gene is TRBJ1-2, the V gene TRBV5-5; perhaps TRBD1 as D (6 bases). V lost 2 bases, J lost 0 bases, and 17 bases lay in between. In germline, CDR1 is SGHKS, CDR2 YYEKEE (reference sequence). This CDR3 comprises 17 residues. DNA of the CDR3: TGTGCCAGCAGCTTCGGGGGGGCGGATTTTTCTAACTATGGCTACACCTTC. Its protein product is CASSFGGADFSNYGYTF.

This chain uses TRBV19 with TRBJ2-5, with 7 bases fitting TRBD2. The V and J ends lost 4 bases and 5 bases, in that order; junction bases with no gene match: 10. Germline V gene data show CDR1 as LNHDA and CDR2 as SQIVND (reference sequence). This CDR3 comprises 15 residues. CDR3 coding DNA: TGTGCCAGTAGTAACCGGGGGGACTTCGGCGAGACCCAGTACTTC. It specifies CASSNRGDFGETQYF. Supplemented by reference TRBV19 and TRBJ2-5, the full variable domain reads DGGITQSPKYLFRKEGQNVTLSCEQNLNHDAMYWYRQDPGQGLRLIYYSQIVNDFQKGDIAEGYSVSREKKESFPLTVTSAQKNPTAFYLCASSNRGDFGETQYFGPGTRLLVL.

The CDR3 protein is CASGRQGNRNEKLFF. CDR3 nucleotide sequence: TGTGCCAGCGGTAGACAGGGGAACCGAAATGAAAAACTGTTTTTT. This chain joins TRBV27 and TRBJ1-4, with TRBD1 matching 8 bases. The CDR3 extends over 15 amino acids. V shed 8 bases, J shed 5 bases, and the junction held 10 bases outside the gene matches. Germline CDR1 is MNHEY and CDR2 is SMNVEV (reference sequence).

The rearrangement joins TRBV28 to TRBJ2-3, with no clear D. The length of the CDR3 is 16 residues. The V end lost 8 bases, the J end lost 1 base, and 19 bases lay between the germline ends. Germline V gene lookup returns CDR1 MDHEN and CDR2 SYDVKM. The CDR3 region has the DNA TGTGCCAGCGGTTACTACCCTGAAAAGCGCACAGATACGCAGTATTTT. This gives the protein CASGYYPEKRTDTQYF.

V gene TRBV24-1 combines with J gene TRBJ1-5, with D possibly matching TRBD1 (5 bases). Deletions cut 4 bases from V and 0 bases from J, with 21 bases between. The CDR3 is 19 residues long. The germline gives CDR1 KGHDR, CDR2 SFDVKD. The chain's CDR3 is CATSDQGLPFLYSNQPQHF. The DNA of the CDR3 is TGTGCCACCAGTGACCAGGGACTCCCGTTCCTATATAGCAATCAGCCCCAGCATTTT.

This clone appeared a few times. V and J are TRBV3-1 (or the pseudogene TRBV3-2) and TRBJ1-5; D gene ambiguous. Germline V CDR1 and CDR2: LGHDT, YNNKEL (reference sequence). V lost 2 bases to trimming and J lost 6 bases, with 11 bases between them. The CDR3 has 14 residues. CDR3: CASSQRSGSQPQHF. In nucleotides, the CDR3 is TGTGCCAGCAGCCAACGCTCAGGTTCTCAGCCCCAGCATTTT.

The chain has TRBV7-3 and TRBJ2-1, with D possibly TRBD1 on 5 matching bases. Trimming removed 6 bases from V and 7 bases from J, with 10 bases in between. CDR1 SGHTA and CDR2 FQGTGA come from the germline V gene. The CDR3 runs to 12 residues. The CDR3, as DNA: TGTGCCAGCAGTCCCAGGGATAATGAGCAGTTCTTC. It translates to CASSPRDNEQFF.

V and J are TRBV7-2 and TRBJ2-7; tentative D call: TRBD2 (5 bases). This CDR3 has 16 amino acids. V lost 2 bases, J lost 2 bases, and 16 bases lay in between. Germline assignment: CDR1 SGHTA and CDR2 FQGNSA. The CDR3 DNA reads as TGTGCCAGCAGCTTATCCCTCCGGGAAAGGACCTACGAGCAGTACTTC. This sequence encodes CASSLSLRERTYEQYF.

This clone was seen more than once but under ten times. Other nucleotide sequences in the sample specify the same CDR3. The chain employs TRBV5-5 and TRBJ1-6; TRBD1 matches 9 bases. CDR1 SGHKS and CDR2 YYEKEE come from the germline V gene (reference sequence). The CDR3 length is 16 residues. V gave up 0 bases and J gave up 7 bases; unmatched junction bases: 5. CDR3 bases: TGTGCCAGCAGCTTGGGGGACAGGGCAAACAATTCACCCCTCCACTTT. Protein sequence: CASSLGDRANNSPLHF.

This clone showed up just once. The chain joins TRBV6-4 to TRBJ2-1; 8 nucleotides line up with TRBD2. V lost 4 bases, J lost 6 bases, and 8 bases stayed unmatched. Per the germline V gene, CDR1 is MRHNA and CDR2 is SNTAGT. This CDR3 comprises 15 residues. CDR3 DNA sequence: TGTGCCAGCAGTGGCTCGGGACTAGGAGGCAATGAGCAGTTCTTC. Residues: CASSGSGLGGNEQFF.